This TCR beta chain was retrieved from a study of early T cells in non-severe SARS-CoV-2 infection. Study details: Sequenced material consisted of bulk RNA (from unsorted whole blood), and chains were unpaired.

To note about this clonotype: Its antigen is not known.

Regarding the study as a whole: In VDJdb matching, anti-spike CD8 responses were favored while private and CD4 specificities went missing.

Unique molecular identifiers tagged individual cDNA molecules. From the 5' RACE reads, TCRdb called clonotypes with MiXCR, one entry per CDR3 protein. The data contain approximately 70,000 distinct CDR3 sequences, around 10% of them singletons. V lost 5 bases and J 0 bases, leaving 14 bases between the germline ends. The CDR3 loop spans 15 amino acids. Germline loops: CDR1 SGHTA, CDR2 FQGNSA. This receptor was identified in an adult who was a healthcare worker with PCR-confirmed SARS-CoV-2 infection or an uninfected control (not recorded which). This specimen was whole blood, taken at baseline. The V gene is TRBV7-2, the J gene TRBJ2-7, with no clear D. CDR3 nucleotides: TGTGCCAGCAGCCTGCGACTGGCAAGCTCCTACGAGCAGTACTTC. It is translated as CASSLRLASSYEQYF.